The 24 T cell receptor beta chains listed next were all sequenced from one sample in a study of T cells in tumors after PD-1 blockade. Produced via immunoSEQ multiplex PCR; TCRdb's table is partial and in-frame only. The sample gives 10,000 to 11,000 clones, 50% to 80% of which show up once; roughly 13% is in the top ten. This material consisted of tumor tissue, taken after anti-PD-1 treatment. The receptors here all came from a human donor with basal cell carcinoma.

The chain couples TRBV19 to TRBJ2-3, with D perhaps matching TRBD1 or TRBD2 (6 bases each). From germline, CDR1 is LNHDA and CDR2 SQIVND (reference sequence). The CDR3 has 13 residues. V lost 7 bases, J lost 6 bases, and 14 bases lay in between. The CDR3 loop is CASTTRGRDTQYF. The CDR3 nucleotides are TGTGCCAGTACCACCCGGGGGCGGGATACGCAGTATTTT.

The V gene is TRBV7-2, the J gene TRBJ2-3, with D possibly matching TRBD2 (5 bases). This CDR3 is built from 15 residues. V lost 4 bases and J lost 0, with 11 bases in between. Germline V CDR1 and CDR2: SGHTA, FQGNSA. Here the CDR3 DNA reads TGTGCCAGCAGCTCACCGGGGTTGAGCACAGATACGCAGTATTTT. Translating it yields CASSSPGLSTDTQYF.

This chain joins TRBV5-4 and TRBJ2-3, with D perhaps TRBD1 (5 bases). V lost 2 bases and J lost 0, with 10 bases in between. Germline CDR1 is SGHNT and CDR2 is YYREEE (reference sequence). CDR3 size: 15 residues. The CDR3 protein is CASSLAGISTDTQYF. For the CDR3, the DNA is TGTGCCAGCAGCTTAGCAGGGATTAGCACAGATACGCAGTATTTT.

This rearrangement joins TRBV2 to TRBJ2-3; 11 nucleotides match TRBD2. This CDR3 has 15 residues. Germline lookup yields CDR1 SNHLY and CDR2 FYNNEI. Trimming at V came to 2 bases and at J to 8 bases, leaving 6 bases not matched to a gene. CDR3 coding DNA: TGTGCCAGCAGTGAAACTAGCGGGAGTAGTGGTACGCAGTATTTT. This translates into CASSETSGSSGTQYF.

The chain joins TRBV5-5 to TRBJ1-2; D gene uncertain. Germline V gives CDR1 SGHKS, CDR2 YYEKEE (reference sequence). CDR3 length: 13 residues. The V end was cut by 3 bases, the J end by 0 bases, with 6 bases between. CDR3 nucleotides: TGTGCCAGCAGCTCGGCAGCTAACTATGGCTACACCTTC. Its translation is CASSSAANYGYTF.

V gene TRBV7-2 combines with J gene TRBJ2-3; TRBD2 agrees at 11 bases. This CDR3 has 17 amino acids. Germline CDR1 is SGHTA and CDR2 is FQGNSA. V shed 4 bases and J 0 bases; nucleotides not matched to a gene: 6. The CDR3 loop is CASSSRLAGTSTDTQYF. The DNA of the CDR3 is TGTGCCAGCAGCTCCAGACTAGCGGGGACCAGCACAGATACGCAGTATTTT.

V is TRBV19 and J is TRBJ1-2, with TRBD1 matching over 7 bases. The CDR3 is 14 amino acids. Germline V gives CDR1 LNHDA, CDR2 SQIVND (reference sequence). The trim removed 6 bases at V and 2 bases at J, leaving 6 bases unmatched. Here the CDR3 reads CASRSDRLNYGYTF. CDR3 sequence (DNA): TGTGCCAGTAGATCGGACAGGCTGAACTATGGCTACACCTTC. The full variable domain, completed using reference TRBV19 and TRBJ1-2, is DGGITQSPKYLFRKEGQNVTLSCEQNLNHDAMYWYRQDPGQGLRLIYYSQIVNDFQKGDIAEGYSVSREKKESFPLTVTSAQKNPTAFYLCASRSDRLNYGYTFGSGTRLTVV.

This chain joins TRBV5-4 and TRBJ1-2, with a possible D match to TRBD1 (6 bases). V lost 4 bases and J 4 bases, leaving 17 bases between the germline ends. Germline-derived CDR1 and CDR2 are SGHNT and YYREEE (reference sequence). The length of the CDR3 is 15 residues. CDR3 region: CASSVAGQWVYGYTF. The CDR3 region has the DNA TGTGCCAGCAGCGTCGCAGGACAGTGGGTCTATGGCTACACCTTC.

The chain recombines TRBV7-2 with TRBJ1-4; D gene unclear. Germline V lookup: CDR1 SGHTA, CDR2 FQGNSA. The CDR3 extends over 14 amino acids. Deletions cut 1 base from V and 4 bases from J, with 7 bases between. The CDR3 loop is CASSLDRDNEKLFF. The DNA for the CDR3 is TGTGCCAGCAGCTTAGACAGAGATAATGAAAAACTGTTTTTT.

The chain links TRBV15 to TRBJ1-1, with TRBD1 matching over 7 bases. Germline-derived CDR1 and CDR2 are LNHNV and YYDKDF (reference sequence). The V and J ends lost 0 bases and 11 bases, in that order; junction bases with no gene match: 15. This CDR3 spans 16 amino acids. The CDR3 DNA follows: TGTGCCACCAGCAGAGATAGGGACAGCAGGGGGACTGGGGCTTTCTTT. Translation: CATSRDRDSRGTGAFF.

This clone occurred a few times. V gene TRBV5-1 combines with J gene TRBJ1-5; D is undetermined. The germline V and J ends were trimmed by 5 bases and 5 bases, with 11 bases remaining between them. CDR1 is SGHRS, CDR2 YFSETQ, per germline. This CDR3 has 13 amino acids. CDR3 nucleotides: TGCGCCAGCAGGTCGTCGGTGGATCAGCCCCAGCATTTT. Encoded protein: CASRSSVDQPQHF.

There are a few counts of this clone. CDR3 sequence: CASSLETRDRQFF. CDR3 coding DNA: TGTGCCAGCAGCTTAGAAACGAGGGATCGGCAGTTCTTC. This rearrangement joins TRBV7-2 to TRBJ2-1; a weak D match, TRBD2 (5 bases). Trimming took 1 base from V and 12 from J, leaving 13 bases between them. The CDR3 length is 13 residues. Germline V gene lookup returns CDR1 SGHTA and CDR2 FQGNSA.

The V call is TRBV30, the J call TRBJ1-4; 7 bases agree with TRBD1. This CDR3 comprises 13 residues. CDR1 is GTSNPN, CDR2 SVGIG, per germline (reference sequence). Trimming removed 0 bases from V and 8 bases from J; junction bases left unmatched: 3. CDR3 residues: CAWSVQGWEKLFF. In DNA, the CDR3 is TGTGCCTGGAGTGTACAGGGGTGGGAAAAACTGTTTTTT.

The CDR3 region is CAWTDEIHGYTF. The DNA of the CDR3 is TGTGCCTGGACGGACGAGATTCATGGCTACACCTTC. The J gene is TRBJ1-2, the V gene TRBV30; no clear D gene. V was pared by 4 bases and J by 6 bases, with 12 bases between. The germline V gene encodes CDR1 GTSNPN and CDR2 SVGIG (reference sequence). The CDR3 has 12 residues.

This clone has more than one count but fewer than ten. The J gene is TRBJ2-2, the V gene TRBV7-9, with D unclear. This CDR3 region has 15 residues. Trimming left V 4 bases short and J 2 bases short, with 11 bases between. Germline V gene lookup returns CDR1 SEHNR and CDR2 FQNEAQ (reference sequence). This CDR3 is CASSSRAGNTGELFF. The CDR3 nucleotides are TGTGCCAGCAGCTCTCGGGCCGGTAACACCGGGGAGCTGTTTTTT.

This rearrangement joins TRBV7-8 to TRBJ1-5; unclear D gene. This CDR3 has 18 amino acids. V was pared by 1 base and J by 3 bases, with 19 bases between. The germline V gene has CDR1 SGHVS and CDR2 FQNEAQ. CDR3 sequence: CASSLVWTMDGINQPQHF. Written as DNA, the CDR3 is TGTGCCAGCAGCTTAGTATGGACGATGGACGGGATCAATCAGCCCCAGCATTTT.

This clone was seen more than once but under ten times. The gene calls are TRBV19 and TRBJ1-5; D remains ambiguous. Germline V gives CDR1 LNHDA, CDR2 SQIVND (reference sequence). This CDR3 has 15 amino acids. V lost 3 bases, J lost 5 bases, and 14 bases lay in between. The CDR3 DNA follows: TGTGCCAGTAGTATTTGGGAACAGCCTTATCAGCCCCAGCATTTT. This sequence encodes CASSIWEQPYQPQHF.

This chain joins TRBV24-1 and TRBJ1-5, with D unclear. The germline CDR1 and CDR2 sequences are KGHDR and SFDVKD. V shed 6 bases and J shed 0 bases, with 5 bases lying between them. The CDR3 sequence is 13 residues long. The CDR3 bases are TGTGCCACCAGTCAGTATAGCAATCAGCCCCAGCATTTT. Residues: CATSQYSNQPQHF.

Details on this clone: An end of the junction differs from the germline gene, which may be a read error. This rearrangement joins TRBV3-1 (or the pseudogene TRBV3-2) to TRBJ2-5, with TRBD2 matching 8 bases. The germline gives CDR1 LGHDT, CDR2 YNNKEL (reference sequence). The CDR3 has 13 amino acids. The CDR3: CARSHRGGETQYF. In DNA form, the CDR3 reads TGTGCCCGCAGCCATCGGGGGGGGGAGACCCAGTACTTC.

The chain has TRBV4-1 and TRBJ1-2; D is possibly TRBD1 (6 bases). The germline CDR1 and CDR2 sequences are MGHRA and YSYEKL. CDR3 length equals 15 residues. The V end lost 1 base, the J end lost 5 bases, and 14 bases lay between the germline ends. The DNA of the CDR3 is TGCGCCAGCAGCCAAGGGTTCCAGGGACAATATGGCTACACCTTC. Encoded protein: CASSQGFQGQYGYTF.

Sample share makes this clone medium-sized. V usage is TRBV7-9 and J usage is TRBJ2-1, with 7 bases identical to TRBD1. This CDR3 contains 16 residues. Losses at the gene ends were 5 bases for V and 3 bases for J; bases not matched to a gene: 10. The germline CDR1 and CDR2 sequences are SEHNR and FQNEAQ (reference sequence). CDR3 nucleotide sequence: TGTGCCAGCAGCACAACAGGGGCGCTAAACTACAATGAGCAGTTCTTC. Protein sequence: CASSTTGALNYNEQFF.

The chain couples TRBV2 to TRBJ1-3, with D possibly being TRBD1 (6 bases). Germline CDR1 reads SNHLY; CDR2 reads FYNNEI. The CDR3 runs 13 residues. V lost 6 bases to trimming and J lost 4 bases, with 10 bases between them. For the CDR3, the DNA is TGTGCCAGCAGACAGGGTGCCGGAAACACCATATATTTT. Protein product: CASRQGAGNTIYF.

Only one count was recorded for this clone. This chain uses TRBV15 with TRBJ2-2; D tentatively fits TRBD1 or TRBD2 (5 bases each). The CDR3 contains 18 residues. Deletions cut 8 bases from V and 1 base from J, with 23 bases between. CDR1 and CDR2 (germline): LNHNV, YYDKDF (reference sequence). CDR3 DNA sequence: TGTGCCACCGGAGCTGGGACGCAGCCTCTTCTGAACACCGGGGAGCTGTTTTTT. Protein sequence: CATGAGTQPLLNTGELFF.

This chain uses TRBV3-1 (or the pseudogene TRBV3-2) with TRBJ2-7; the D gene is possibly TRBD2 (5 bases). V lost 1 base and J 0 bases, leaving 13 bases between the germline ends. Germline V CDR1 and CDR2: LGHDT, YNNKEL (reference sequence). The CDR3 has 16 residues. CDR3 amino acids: CASSQVWSGISYEQYF. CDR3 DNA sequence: TGTGCCAGCAGCCAAGTGTGGAGCGGAATCTCCTACGAGCAGTACTTC.